This TCR beta chain was retrieved from a study of cytomegalovirus exposure and HLA in healthy donors. About the research overall: Among around 180 million T cells, an earlier analysis found roughly 110 million unique TCR beta sequences. Study results and limitations: Later analysis identified several of the most significant clusters that appeared linked to common viral pathogens. Data from an earlier analysis indicated that most TCR beta V segments were productive either about 87% or about 30% of the time.

As to this clone: The antigen is undetermined.

PCR primers comprised 60 Vbeta and 13 Jbeta primers. The table came from immunoSEQ multiplex PCR; TCRdb's copy has only in-frame clones and leaves some out. The table lists 150,000 to 250,000 clones, 75% to 85% of them singletons. CDR1 and CDR2 (germline): MNHEY, SMNVEV (reference sequence). After removal of 2 bases from V and 4 bases from J, the junction contained 10 bases not matched to a gene. CDR3 length equals 17 residues. This rearrangement joins TRBV27 to TRBJ2-7; TRBD1 matches at 11 bases. This sequence was found in a woman aged 45-65 years in good health and CMV-seropositive. Sample: PBMCs. The CDR3: CASSLVGTGGLGYEQYF. CDR3 DNA: TGTGCCAGCAGTTTAGTGGGGACAGGGGGTTTAGGATACGAGCAGTACTTC.